This T cell receptor beta chain comes out of a study of cytomegalovirus exposure and HLA in healthy donors. Across the whole study: Early released data had tens of millions of unique TCRs, all coming from HLA-typed donors.

In germline, CDR1 is SGHAT, CDR2 FQNNGV. V gave up 3 bases and J gave up 7 bases, with 18 bases separating them. This CDR3 spans 15 amino acids. PCR employed 60 Vbeta and 13 Jbeta primers. TCRdb keeps only in-frame clones here, not all; method: immunoSEQ multiplex PCR. The table records around 180,000 clones, 70% to 80% of them present only once. Study-wide results and limits: CMV serostatus stood as the only immune exposure information on hand. HLA alleles showed associations with some 15,000 TCR beta sequences in a later analysis, at a 0.05 false discovery rate.

As concerns this clone: Antigen: not known.

Sequencing input: PBMCs. The chain recombines TRBV11-2 with TRBJ1-1; D is possibly TRBD1 (6 bases). The TCR sequence derives from a woman aged 25 to 39 in good health and CMV-seropositive. Here the CDR3 reads CASSFLVQGSGEAFF. CDR3 nucleotide sequence: TGTGCCAGCAGCTTCCTCGTACAGGGCTCGGGTGAAGCTTTCTTT.